These 14 T cell receptor beta chains were all obtained from the same sample, sequenced in a study of blood T cell repertoires in COVID-19. Measured with immunoSEQ multiplex PCR; TCRdb has only the in-frame clones, and not every one. The sample includes about 520,000 clones, approximately 85% of them seen just once. The specimen sequenced was peripheral blood. Receptors were obtained from a human donor in a cohort sampled during active COVID-19.

This rearrangement joins TRBV7-2 to TRBJ2-1; TRBD2 agrees at 11 bases. CDR3 length: 15 residues. Germline values: CDR1 SGHTA, CDR2 FQGNSA. The V segment lost 6 bases and the J segment 8 bases; nucleotides outside the gene matches: 9. CDR3 nucleotides: TGTGCCAGCAGACCTACTAGCGGGAGTAGCTATGAGCAGTTCTTC. Residues: CASRPTSGSSYEQFF.

This clone was counted a few times. Other DNA sequences in this sample translate to the same CDR3. The CDR3 protein is CASRTGNQPQHF. The CDR3 DNA reads as TGTGCCAGCAGGACTGGTAATCAGCCCCAGCATTTT. The J gene is TRBJ1-5, the V gene TRBV27; D is ambiguous. The V end was cut by 6 bases, the J end by 4 bases, with 7 bases between. The CDR3 loop spans 12 amino acids. Germline V gene lookup returns CDR1 MNHEY and CDR2 SMNVEV (reference sequence).

DNA of the CDR3: TGTGCCAGCAGCTTACTCCTCCGCACTGAAGCTTTCTTT. It is translated as CASSLLLRTEAFF. The V gene is TRBV7-9, the J gene TRBJ1-1; D uncertain. V lost 2 bases, J lost 4 bases, and 8 bases lay in between. This CDR3 has 13 amino acids. Per the germline V gene, CDR1 is SEHNR and CDR2 is FQNEAQ (reference sequence).

The chain carries TRBV3-1 (or the pseudogene TRBV3-2) and TRBJ2-1; TRBD2 agrees at 14 bases. V was clipped by 4 bases and J by 0 bases; unmatched bases: 8. The CDR3 is made up of 19 amino acids. Germline-derived CDR1 and CDR2 are LGHDT and YNNKEL (reference sequence). The CDR3 reads CASSRTSGRTPSSYNEQFF. The CDR3 DNA reads as TGTGCCAGCAGCCGGACTAGCGGGAGGACCCCTAGCTCCTACAATGAGCAGTTCTTC.

This sequence joins TRBV11-3 and TRBJ2-5, with a weak D call TRBD1 (5 bases). V was trimmed by 1 base and J by 2 bases, leaving 8 bases between them. CDR1 is SGHNT, CDR2 YENEEA, per germline. The CDR3 sequence is 14 residues long. CDR3 in DNA: TGTGCCAGCAGCTTAGGGGCAGGGCAAGAGACCCAGTACTTC. Translation gives CASSLGAGQETQYF. The full variable domain, completed using reference TRBV11-3 and TRBJ2-5, is EAGVVQSPRYKIIEKKQPVAFWCNPISGHNTLYWYLQNLGQGPELLIRYENEEAVDDSQLPKDRFSAERLKGVDSTLKIQPAELGDSAVYLCASSLGAGQETQYFGPGTRLLVL.

V gene TRBV6-5 combines with J gene TRBJ1-2; 7 positions agree with TRBD1. Germline V gene lookup returns CDR1 MNHEY and CDR2 SVGAGI. The CDR3 has 13 amino acids. J was trimmed by 3 bases and V by 6 bases; bases with no gene match: 4. The CDR3 reads CASSRQGDYGYTF. Written as DNA, the CDR3 is TGTGCCAGCAGCCGACAGGGAGACTATGGCTACACCTTC.

The chain couples TRBV4-1 to TRBJ1-1; 9 bases agree with TRBD1. The CDR3 totals 14 residues. The V gene's germline CDR1 is MGHRA and CDR2 YSYEKL. V trimming: 4 bases; J trimming: 3 bases; junction bases outside the gene matches: 3. CDR3 in DNA: TGCGCCAGCAGCCGGGACAGGGTGGACACTGAAGCTTTCTTT. Its translation is CASSRDRVDTEAFF.

J is TRBJ2-1 and V is TRBV5-4, with D perhaps matching TRBD2 (5 bases). The CDR3 loop spans 19 amino acids. V shed 0 bases and J shed 8 bases, with 27 bases lying between them. CDR1 and CDR2 (germline): SGHNT, YYREEE (reference sequence). The CDR3 DNA sequence: TGTGCCAGCAGCTTGGCCGTAGGTCTTAGCGTCGGAGCGGCCGATGAGCAGTTCTTC. Translation: CASSLAVGLSVGAADEQFF.

This chain joins TRBV4-1 and TRBJ1-2; D may be TRBD1 (6 bases). The germline V gene encodes CDR1 MGHRA and CDR2 YSYEKL. V gave up 1 base and J gave up 4 bases, with 13 bases separating them. The CDR3 contains 15 residues. The CDR3 sequence is CASSQGGRGAYGYTF. The CDR3, as DNA: TGCGCCAGCAGCCAAGGAGGGAGGGGGGCCTATGGCTACACCTTC.

The chain couples TRBV3-1 (or the pseudogene TRBV3-2) to TRBJ1-1; TRBD1 aligns across 11 bases. This CDR3 region has 13 residues. Germline trimming cut 6 bases from V and 6 bases from J; bases unmatched to any gene: 3. Germline assignment: CDR1 LGHDT and CDR2 YNNKEL (reference sequence). The CDR3 spells CASSQDRGPEAFF. Written as DNA, the CDR3 is TGTGCCAGCAGTCAGGACAGGGGGCCTGAAGCTTTCTTT.

The chain carries TRBV10-3 and TRBJ2-2, with a tentative D call TRBD2 (5 bases). The V and J ends lost 5 bases and 0 bases respectively, with 10 bases between them. The CDR3 is 15 amino acids. Germline CDR1 reads ENHRY; CDR2 reads SYGVKD. The CDR3 here is CAISRGLSNTGELFF. The CDR3 DNA follows: TGTGCCATCAGTCGAGGGTTATCGAACACCGGGGAGCTGTTTTTT.

This clone was picked up one time. The rearrangement uses TRBV30 and TRBJ1-5; D gene uncertain. The V gene's germline CDR1 is GTSNPN and CDR2 SVGIG (reference sequence). The length of the CDR3 is 11 residues. V shed 5 bases and J shed 5 bases, with 7 bases lying between them. The CDR3 bases are TGTGCCTGGGGCGGGGATCAGCCCCAGCATTTT. It codes for CAWGGDQPQHF.

This rearrangement joins TRBV27 to TRBJ2-7, with 10 bases that match TRBD1. V lost 8 bases and J lost 2; bases outside the gene matches: 9. This CDR3 is built from 15 residues. Germline assignment: CDR1 MNHEY and CDR2 SMNVEV (reference sequence). The CDR3 nucleotides are TGTGCCAGCGCACCGACAGGGGGCTTTACCTACGAGCAGTACTTC. Translated, it gives CASAPTGGFTYEQYF.

This clone has just a few counts. This chain uses TRBV19 with TRBJ1-2, with TRBD1 matching over 8 bases. There are 15 residues in the CDR3. The ends lost 4 bases at V and 5 bases at J; junction bases unmatched: 9. Germline V lookup: CDR1 LNHDA, CDR2 SQIVND (reference sequence). The CDR3 spells CASSTGQGRRYGYTF. The CDR3 coding sequence is TGTGCCAGTAGTACCGGACAGGGACGGAGGTATGGCTACACCTTC.